The clone carrying this T cell receptor (beta chain) was seen more than once but under ten times. The target antigen is unknown. CDR3 length equals 14 residues. CDR1 SEHNR and CDR2 FQNEAQ come from the germline V gene (reference sequence). Trimming took 5 bases from V and 0 from J, leaving 9 bases between them. These data are taken from a study of cytomegalovirus exposure and HLA in healthy donors. Vbeta (60) and Jbeta (13) primers were used in the PCR. The method was immunoSEQ multiplex PCR; TCRdb's version includes in-frame clones alone and lacks a portion of them. The table has 130,000 or so clones, around 80% seen once. General study points: Accurate HLA-A and HLA-B prediction from TCR beta sequences was reported for most subjects. For most TCR sequences rarity was the rule, although some public TCRs occurred in many donors. Across all donors, roughly uniform sequencing depth was an assumption of the presence/absence analyses.

The clonotype was recovered from a man aged 18 to 29 in good health and CMV-seropositive. This chain uses TRBV7-9 with TRBJ2-3, with no clear D. Source material: PBMCs. In DNA form, the CDR3 reads TGTGCCAGCAGCCCGACTGCTAGCACAGATACGCAGTATTTT. Translating gives CASSPTASTDTQYF.